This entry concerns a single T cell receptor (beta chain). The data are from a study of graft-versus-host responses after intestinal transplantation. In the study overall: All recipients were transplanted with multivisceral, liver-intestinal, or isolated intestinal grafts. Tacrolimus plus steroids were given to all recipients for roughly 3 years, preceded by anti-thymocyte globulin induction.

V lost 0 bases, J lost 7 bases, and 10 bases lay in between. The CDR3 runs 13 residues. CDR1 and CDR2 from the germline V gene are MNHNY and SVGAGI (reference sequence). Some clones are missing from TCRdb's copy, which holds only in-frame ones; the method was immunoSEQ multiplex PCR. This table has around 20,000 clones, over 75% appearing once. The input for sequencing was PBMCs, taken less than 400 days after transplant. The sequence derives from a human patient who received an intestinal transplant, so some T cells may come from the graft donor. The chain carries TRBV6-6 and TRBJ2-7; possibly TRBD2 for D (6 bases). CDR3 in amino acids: CASSYSMGREQYF. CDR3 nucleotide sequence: TGTGCCAGCAGTTACTCGATGGGGAGGGAGCAGTACTTC.